The rows below give T cell receptor beta chains drawn from one sample of a study of blood T cell repertoires in COVID-19. Here immunoSEQ multiplex PCR was the method, and the copy in TCRdb shows in-frame clones only, minus some. The repertoire holds over 150,000 clones, with about 88% as singletons. Sequencing was done on a sample of peripheral blood. Receptors originate from a middle-aged man with active or convalescent COVID-19. The conserved cysteine and the conserved F or W are not part of the CDR3 here. Fields, in order: CDR3 protein, V gene.

ASSQDNRVNTGELF TRBV4-3
ASSPPSAVGTEAF TRBV18
ASSLTPGQGNLLNTEAF TRBV27
ASKGGSYEQY TRBV27
ASSSLGTGDSPLH TRBV7-2
ASSSGQLGNQPQH TRBV6-2/TRBV6-3
ASSYPRGRLSNQPQH TRBV6-2/TRBV6-3
ASSSLSHYGYT TRBV5-1
ASSQEKGGGHNEQF TRBV4-1
ASSQGASGEKLF TRBV3-1/TRBV3-2
ASSWRGDINYGYT TRBV6-2/TRBV6-3
ASTPYGGSTDTQY TRBV7-9
ASSQGLAGQETQY TRBV3-1/TRBV3-2
ASTQGFVSNQPQH TRBV6-5
ASSSAGTSSTDTQY TRBV11-3
ASSPGTGRPTGELF TRBV18
ASSVNTEAF TRBV6-6
ASFSGGWTEAF TRBV2
ASSAGQGTNSPLH TRBV9
AWSPRGLSGYT TRBV30
ASSNGGSINYGYT TRBV7-2
ASSLLRGGINEQF TRBV7-9
ASSKTRAYEQY TRBV11-3
ASRPGGNADEKLF TRBV28
ASSRAGKNTEAF TRBV3-1/TRBV3-2
ASSYLGGNQPQH TRBV6-2/TRBV6-3
ASSPGSIVEKLF TRBV4-2
ASINSGGSDTQY TRBV7-9
ASRPGQVLTNEKLF TRBV6-6
ASSLITGSNEKLF TRBV7-9
AWQGARYGYT TRBV30